What follows are 20 T cell receptor beta chains derived from one specimen sequenced in a study of cytomegalovirus exposure and HLA in healthy donors. The PCR had 60 Vbeta and 13 Jbeta primers. Data came from immunoSEQ multiplex PCR; TCRdb stores just in-frame clones and leaves some out. The sample has more than 140,000 clones; 75% to 80% are singletons. Input material: PBMCs. Receptor source: a male donor in good health and CMV-seronegative.

In this sample, this clone turned up a few times. This chain connects TRBV14 to TRBJ1-1; D is possibly TRBD1 (5 bases). This CDR3 is 14 amino acids long. Trimming cost V 2 bases and J 4 bases, with 11 bases left between them. CDR1 SGHDN and CDR2 FVKESK come from the germline V gene. CDR3 loop: CASSQLGRATEAFF. CDR3 nucleotide sequence: TGTGCCAGCAGCCAATTGGGCAGGGCCACTGAAGCTTTCTTT.

Comment on this clone: The same CDR3 arises from other DNA sequences in this sample as well. The chain recombines TRBV30 with TRBJ2-3, with 7 bases lining up with TRBD2. J lost 4 bases, V lost 0 bases, and 7 bases had no gene match. CDR3 length: 15 residues. Germline V lookup: CDR1 GTSNPN, CDR2 SVGIG (reference sequence). The CDR3 sequence is CAWSVGLAEADTQYF. The DNA for the CDR3 is TGTGCCTGGAGTGTAGGGCTAGCGGAAGCAGATACGCAGTATTTT.

CDR3 sequence reads: CASSSAGNTIYF. CDR3 sequence (DNA): TGTGCCAGCAGTTCGGCTGGAAACACCATATATTTT. This rearrangement joins TRBV6-1 to TRBJ1-3; D is unclear. V lost 5 bases, J lost 2 bases, and 4 bases lay in between. CDR1 MNHNS and CDR2 SASEGT come from the germline V gene. The CDR3 consists of 12 residues.

The CDR3 reads CASKPTGGNYEQYF. The DNA for the CDR3 is TGTGCCAGCAAACCGACAGGGGGAAACTACGAGCAGTACTTC. The genes are TRBV11-2 and TRBJ2-7; TRBD1 matches at 9 bases. Trimming at V came to 7 bases and at J to 3 bases, leaving 7 bases not matched to a gene. CDR3 length: 14 amino acids. Germline V gene data show CDR1 as SGHAT and CDR2 as FQNNGV.

This clone was picked up a small number of times. The V gene is TRBV9, the J gene TRBJ2-5; TRBD2 matches 7 bases. V trimming: 0 bases; J trimming: 0 bases; junction bases outside the gene matches: 2. The CDR3 has 15 residues. Germline V lookup: CDR1 SGDLS, CDR2 YYNGEE. The CDR3 DNA follows: TGTGCCAGCAGCGTAGGCGGGGGACACCAAGAGACCCAGTACTTC. It translates to CASSVGGGHQETQYF.

This chain joins TRBV5-4 and TRBJ1-2; no clear D. Germline CDR1 and CDR2: SGHNT and YYREEE (reference sequence). The CDR3 loop spans 17 amino acids. Trimming shortened V by 0 bases and J by 2 bases, and 17 bases separated the two germline ends. The DNA of the CDR3 is TGTGCCAGCAGCTTGGGAGACAAAAGGAGGCCAAACTATGGCTACACCTTC. Its translation is CASSLGDKRRPNYGYTF. The entire variable domain, with the rest obtained from reference TRBV5-4 and TRBJ1-2, is as follows: ETGVTQSPTHLIKTRGQQVTLRCSSQSGHNTVSWYQQALGQGPQFIFQYYREEENGRGNFPPRFSGLQFPNYSSELNVNALELDDSALYLCASSLGDKRRPNYGYTFGSGTRLTVV.

The rearrangement uses TRBV19 and TRBJ1-2, with D perhaps TRBD1 (5 bases). This CDR3 is 14 amino acids long. V lost 4 bases and J lost 5, with 14 bases in between. CDR1 and CDR2 (germline): LNHDA, SQIVND (reference sequence). The CDR3 bases are TGTGCCAGTAGTAGTCGACAGATCCATTATGGCTACACCTTC. Translation: CASSSRQIHYGYTF.

Of note for this clone: One junction end does not reproduce the germline sequence, and a read error may be involved. This chain links TRBV5-6 with TRBJ2-1, with no clear D. The CDR3 sequence is 14 residues long. Germline CDR1 reads SGHDT; CDR2 reads YYEEEE. DNA for the CDR3: TGTGTCAGCAGCTTAGATCACCTATACAATGAGCAGTTCTTC. Protein: CVSSLDHLYNEQFF. Full variable domain (outside the CDR3, taken from reference TRBV5-6 and TRBJ2-1): DAGVTQSPTHLIKTRGQQVTLRCSPKSGHDTVSWYQQALGQGPQFIFQYYEEEERQRGNFPDRFSGHQFPNYSSELNVNALLLGDSALYLCVSSLDHLYNEQFFGPGTRLTVL.

The chain employs TRBV2 and TRBJ1-2; TRBD1 is a possible D gene (6 bases). CDR3 length: 14 amino acids. V lost 4 bases to trimming and J lost 4 bases, with 13 bases between them. Germline V CDR1 and CDR2: SNHLY, FYNNEI. CDR3 nucleotides: TGTGCCAGCAGTGCCCAGGGGCAAGTCTATGGCTACACCTTC. It encodes CASSAQGQVYGYTF. The complete variable domain, with remaining parts taken from reference TRBV2 and TRBJ1-2, reads EPEVTQTPSHQVTQMGQEVILRCVPISNHLYFYWYRQILGQKVEFLVSFYNNEISEKSEIFDDQFSVERPDGSNFTLKIRSTKLEDSAMYFCASSAQGQVYGYTFGSGTRLTVV.

This clone has a handful of counts. The chain recombines TRBV18 with TRBJ2-7, with 9 nucleotides matching TRBD1. The CDR3 sequence is 13 residues long. J gave up 5 bases and V 4 bases, and 3 bases lay outside the gene matches. The germline gives CDR1 KGHSH, CDR2 LQKENI. The CDR3 is CASSRGQGDEQYF. CDR3 in DNA: TGTGCCAGCTCACGGGGACAGGGCGACGAGCAGTACTTC.

This clone occurred once. This sequence joins TRBV2 and TRBJ2-3, with 14 bases that match TRBD2. Germline V gene lookup returns CDR1 SNHLY and CDR2 FYNNEI. The CDR3 runs 15 residues. V lost 7 bases, J lost 6 bases, and 6 bases stayed unmatched. This CDR3 is CASKLRTSGGDTQYF. CDR3 DNA: TGTGCCAGCAAGTTGCGGACTAGCGGGGGGGATACGCAGTATTTT.

To note about this clone: The sample holds other DNA sequences that translate to the same CDR3. The genes are TRBV25-1 and TRBJ2-3, with TRBD1 as a possible D gene (7 bases). The CDR3 loop spans 14 amino acids. Trimming removed 4 bases from V and 4 bases from J, with 12 bases in between. Per germline, CDR1 MGHDK and CDR2 SYGVNS. DNA for the CDR3: TGTGCCAGCAGTGGAGCAGGGGGGCCAGATACGCAGTATTTT. It codes for CASSGAGGPDTQYF.

The chain combines TRBV7-7 with TRBJ2-7, with 8 bases identical to TRBD2. This CDR3 has 17 residues. The V and J ends lost 7 bases and 3 bases, in that order; junction bases with no gene match: 17. CDR1 is SSHAT, CDR2 FNYEAQ, per germline (reference sequence). CDR3 sequence: CASMGRRGAGVFYEQYF. CDR3 DNA: TGTGCCAGCATGGGACGCCGGGGAGCGGGAGTATTCTACGAGCAGTACTTC.

This chain joins TRBV5-4 and TRBJ2-7; 16 bases line up with TRBD2. V shed 6 bases, J shed 4 bases, and the junction held 7 bases outside the gene matches. Germline values: CDR1 SGHNT, CDR2 YYREEE (reference sequence). The CDR3 has 16 amino acids. The CDR3 loop is CASTGTSGGARYEQYF. CDR3 in DNA: TGTGCCAGCACCGGGACTAGCGGGGGGGCCAGGTACGAGCAGTACTTC.

This clone was observed a single time. The gene calls are TRBV7-7 and TRBJ1-3; no reliable D call. V was clipped by 6 bases and J by 0 bases, with 15 bases between them. The V gene's germline CDR1 is SSHAT and CDR2 FNYEAQ (reference sequence). There are 16 residues in the CDR3. The CDR3 sequence is CASRDGSEGSGNTIYF. The CDR3 nucleotides read TGTGCCAGCAGAGACGGGTCAGAGGGCTCTGGAAACACCATATATTTT.

The rearrangement uses TRBV7-2 and TRBJ2-1; maybe TRBD2 (6 bases). The length of the CDR3 is 17 residues. Between the trimmed V and J ends, which lost 1 base and 1 base, there was a span of 14 bases. Germline values: CDR1 SGHTA, CDR2 FQGNSA. The CDR3 sequence: CASSLVGGFVSYNEQFF. The CDR3 bases are TGTGCCAGCAGCTTAGTGGGGGGATTCGTTTCCTACAATGAGCAGTTCTTC. The variable domain in full, with the rest retrieved from reference TRBV7-2 and TRBJ2-1, is GAGVSQSPSNKVTEKGKDVELRCDPISGHTALYWYRQSLGQGLEFLIYFQGNSAPDKSGLPSDRFSAERTGGSVSTLTIQRTQQEDSAVYLCASSLVGGFVSYNEQFFGPGTRLTVL.

V gene TRBV2 combines with J gene TRBJ2-1, with D perhaps TRBD1 (5 bases). V was trimmed by 8 bases and J by 7 bases, leaving 12 bases between them. This CDR3 has 12 amino acids. The V gene's germline CDR1 is SNHLY and CDR2 FYNNEI. The CDR3 reads CASGRRANEQFF. For the CDR3, the DNA is TGTGCCAGCGGCCGCAGGGCGAATGAGCAGTTCTTC.

The chain recombines TRBV19 with TRBJ2-7, with TRBD2 identical over 8 bases. From germline, CDR1 is LNHDA and CDR2 SQIVND (reference sequence). Unmatched junction bases numbered 6, after V lost 5 bases and J lost 6 bases. CDR3 length equals 13 residues. CDR3 sequence reads: CASSDSGIREQYF. DNA of the CDR3: TGTGCCAGTAGTGATAGCGGGATTCGCGAGCAGTACTTC.

The V gene is TRBV5-1, the J gene TRBJ1-4; 11 nucleotides agree with TRBD1. Trimming took 4 bases from V and 7 from J; bases not matched to a gene: 3. The CDR3 is 14 residues long. Germline values: CDR1 SGHRS, CDR2 YFSETQ. CDR3 protein: CASSLGQGGEKLFF. CDR3 DNA: TGCGCCAGCAGCCTGGGACAGGGGGGTGAAAAACTGTTTTTT.

This clone was counted a few times. The V call is TRBV7-2, the J call TRBJ2-5; 12 positions agree with TRBD2. CDR1 SGHTA and CDR2 FQGNSA come from the germline V gene. The V gene end was trimmed by 4 bases and the J gene end by 0 bases; junction bases not matched to a gene: 12. The CDR3 spans 19 residues. The CDR3 protein is CASSSKWTSGKGDQETQYF. Here the CDR3 DNA reads TGTGCCAGCAGCTCAAAATGGACTAGCGGGAAGGGGGACCAAGAGACCCAGTACTTC.